Given below is one T cell receptor (beta chain) in context. The antigen remains unidentified. This record comes from a study of CD8+CD57+ T cells in acquired aplastic anemia. Study context: Sorted CD4+ and CD8+ cells yielded DNA averaging roughly 3.3 ug. Study outcomes and limitations: Overlapping CD8+ CDR3 repertoires of patients and controls contained around 31 shared sequences.

V was pared by 1 base and J by 5 bases, with 4 bases of the junction left unmatched. Germline CDR1 KGHDR, CDR2 SFDVKD. The CDR3 covers 15 residues. Genomic DNA constituted the template upon which TCR beta VDJ and CDR3 profiling was performed. Each CDR3 protein is one row after TCRdb ran MiXCR on the reads. The sample records under 200,000 distinct CDR3 sequences, roughly 48% being singletons. Source material: sorted CD4+, CD8+, or CD8+CD57+ T cells (not recorded which) from PBMCs. This sequence was found in a human donor in good health. This chain uses TRBV24-1 with TRBJ2-1; the match to TRBD1 covers 7 bases. The CDR3 region has the DNA TGTGCCACCAGTGATTTCGAAACAGGGGACAATGAGCAGTTCTTC. Translation gives CATSDFETGDNEQFF.